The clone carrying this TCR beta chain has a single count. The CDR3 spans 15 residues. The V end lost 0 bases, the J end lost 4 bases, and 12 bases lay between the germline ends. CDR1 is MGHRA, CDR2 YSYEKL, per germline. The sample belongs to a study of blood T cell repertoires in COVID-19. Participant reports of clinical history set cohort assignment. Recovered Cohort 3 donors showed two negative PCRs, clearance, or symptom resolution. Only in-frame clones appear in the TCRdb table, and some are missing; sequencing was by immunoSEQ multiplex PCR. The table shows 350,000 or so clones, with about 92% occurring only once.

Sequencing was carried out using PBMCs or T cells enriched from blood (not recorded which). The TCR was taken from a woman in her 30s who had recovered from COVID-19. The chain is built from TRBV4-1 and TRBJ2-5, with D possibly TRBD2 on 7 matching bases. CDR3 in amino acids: CASSQDEGGGETQYF. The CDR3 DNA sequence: TGCGCCAGCAGCCAAGACGAGGGAGGGGGAGAGACCCAGTACTTC.